The clone carrying this T cell receptor beta chain appeared once. Additional DNA sequences in this sample encode the identical CDR3. The data were taken from a study of control samples from healthy donors and cancer patients. TCRdb's table, derived via immunoSEQ multiplex PCR, lists solely in-frame clones and lacks some. The sample contains just under 65,000 clones, 85% of which appear only once. V lost 1 base and J 4 bases, leaving 7 bases between the germline ends. This CDR3 comprises 13 residues. Germline V lookup: CDR1 SEHNR, CDR2 FQNEAQ (reference sequence). The sample comprised blood. The chain is built from TRBV7-9 and TRBJ1-1; perhaps TRBD1 as D (5 bases). The sequence was obtained from a middle-aged man in good health. The CDR3 nucleotides read TGTGCCAGCAGCTTAGACGGGGGCACTGAAGCTTTCTTT. This sequence encodes CASSLDGGTEAFF.